The next 29 T cell receptor beta chains were all read from a single sample in a study of shared clonotypes between healthy human individuals (dated by TCRdb to 2018 to 2020). The library was made by the immunoSEQ multiplex PCR assay. Sourced from immuneACCESS, this table was stored by TCRdb with only in-frame sequences that have V and J called. A share of the clones is absent; for the studies checked, an unresolved V gene accounts for under half, and the remainder has no known explanation. The sample table holds more than 550,000 clones, of which about 90% were seen once. The ten largest clonotypes hold about 24% of the sample. CD8 naive samples consisted of CD45RO-negative cells that were positively selected for CCR7, yielding a CD45RA+CCR7+ population without TemRA cells. The sequenced sample was naive CD8+ T cells sorted from blood. The sample's cell subset or site label, in plain terms: CD45RA+CCR7+. These TCRs come from a man under 40 in good health.

The chain combines TRBV29-1 with TRBJ2-3, with a possible D match to TRBD1 (6 bases). V shed 5 bases and J shed 0 bases, with 12 bases lying between them. The CDR3 runs to 14 residues. The germline gives CDR1 SQVTM, CDR2 ANQGSEA. CDR3 residues: CSVRGTRSTDTQYF. The CDR3, as DNA: TGCAGCGTTCGTGGGACACGGAGCACAGATACGCAGTATTTT.

V is TRBV7-2 and J is TRBJ2-7; 11 positions match TRBD2. Trimming removed 3 bases from V and 5 bases from J; junction bases left unmatched: 15. Germline values: CDR1 SGHTA, CDR2 FQGNSA. The CDR3 loop spans 18 amino acids. The CDR3 DNA reads TGTGCCAGCAGCTTTGAATACGGGGGAGCGACTAGCGGGAACGAGCAGTACTTC. This translates into CASSFEYGGATSGNEQYF.

The chain is built from TRBV7-9 and TRBJ2-5, with 7 bases aligning to TRBD1. With V trimmed by 4 bases and J by 6 bases, 11 bases remained unmatched. The germline gives CDR1 SEHNR, CDR2 FQNEAQ (reference sequence). This CDR3 is 15 amino acids long. The CDR3 sequence: CASSSRDRDAKTQYF. The CDR3 DNA reads TGTGCCAGCAGCTCCCGAGACAGGGATGCCAAGACCCAGTACTTC.

The gene calls are TRBV5-6 and TRBJ2-1, with unresolved D. Per germline, CDR1 SGHDT and CDR2 YYEEEE. V gave up 0 bases and J gave up 0 bases, with 7 bases separating them. The CDR3 extends over 15 amino acids. CDR3 bases: TGTGCCAGCAGCTTGGTAGTTAGCTCCTACAATGAGCAGTTCTTC. It specifies CASSLVVSSYNEQFF.

This chain joins TRBV4-2 and TRBJ2-1, with 11 bases identical to TRBD2. From germline, CDR1 is LGHNA and CDR2 YNFKEQ. This CDR3 spans 16 amino acids. The V gene end was trimmed by 0 bases and the J gene end by 4 bases; junction bases not matched to a gene: 2. CDR3 in amino acids: CASSQDTSGSYNEQFF. The CDR3 DNA is TGTGCCAGCAGCCAAGATACTAGCGGGAGTTACAATGAGCAGTTCTTC.

The chain combines TRBV7-2 with TRBJ2-1; 7 bases are shared with TRBD1. CDR1 is SGHTA, CDR2 FQGNSA, per germline. There are 13 residues in the CDR3. V shed 5 bases and J 4 bases; nucleotides not matched to a gene: 2. CDR3 sequence (DNA): TGTGCCAGCAGCACAGGGGTTTACAATGAGCAGTTCTTC. Translated: CASSTGVYNEQFF. Full variable domain (remainder filled in from reference TRBV7-2 and TRBJ2-1): GAGVSQSPSNKVTEKGKDVELRCDPISGHTALYWYRQSLGQGLEFLIYFQGNSAPDKSGLPSDRFSAERTGGSVSTLTIQRTQQEDSAVYLCASSTGVYNEQFFGPGTRLTVL.

A remark on this clone: This sample also contains other DNA sequences that code for the same CDR3. V usage is TRBV7-2 and J usage is TRBJ2-3, with D unclear. CDR1 SGHTA and CDR2 FQGNSA come from the germline V gene. Trimming left V 1 base short and J 6 bases short, with 5 bases between. The CDR3 has 12 amino acids. The CDR3 here is CASSLVGDTQYF. The CDR3 bases are TGTGCCAGCAGCTTAGTCGGCGATACGCAGTATTTT.

The V call is TRBV5-6, the J call TRBJ2-7, with 11 bases that match TRBD1. CDR1 is SGHDT, CDR2 YYEEEE, per germline. The trim removed 0 bases at V and 4 bases at J, leaving 3 bases unmatched. The CDR3 is 15 residues long. The DNA for the CDR3 is TGTGCCAGCAGCTTGGACGGACAGGGGGCTTACGAGCAGTACTTC. It yields the protein CASSLDGQGAYEQYF.

This sequence joins TRBV4-3 and TRBJ2-3; 9 bases agree with TRBD2. Germline CDR1 and CDR2: LGHNA and YSLEER. This CDR3 contains 17 residues. Trimming removed 1 base from V and 2 bases from J; junction bases left unmatched: 7. CDR3 residues: CASSQGLAEAPTDTQYF. The CDR3 nucleotides are TGCGCCAGCAGCCAAGGACTAGCGGAGGCCCCCACAGATACGCAGTATTTT.

The chain combines TRBV2 with TRBJ2-7; D possibly corresponds to TRBD2 (7 bases). Germline assignment: CDR1 SNHLY and CDR2 FYNNEI. The CDR3 spans 12 residues. Trimming shortened V by 11 bases and J by 2 bases, and 13 bases separated the two germline ends. In DNA, the CDR3 is TGTGCCCTCGGAGGGGGGGCCTACGAGCAGTACTTC. It yields the protein CALGGGAYEQYF.

This chain links TRBV5-1 with TRBJ2-7; TRBD2 matches 8 bases. Trimming took 1 base from V and 4 from J; bases not matched to a gene: 7. The CDR3 covers 15 residues. CDR1 and CDR2 (germline): SGHRS, YFSETQ. The CDR3 DNA sequence: TGCGCCAGCAGCTTGTCGGCGGGAGGCACGTACGAGCAGTACTTC. It specifies CASSLSAGGTYEQYF.

The chain is built from TRBV11-2 and TRBJ2-7; D gene unclear. The germline V gene encodes CDR1 SGHAT and CDR2 FQNNGV. Trimming took 1 base from V and 0 from J, leaving 7 bases between them. This CDR3 is 14 amino acids long. CDR3 sequence (DNA): TGTGCCAGCAGCTTAGCTGGCAACTCCTACGAGCAGTACTTC. Its protein product is CASSLAGNSYEQYF. Variable domain in full (rest from reference TRBV11-2 and TRBJ2-7): EAGVAQSPRYKIIEKRQSVAFWCNPISGHATLYWYQQILGQGPKLLIQFQNNGVVDDSQLPKDRFSAERLKGVDSTLKIQPAKLEDSAVYLCASSLAGNSYEQYFGPGTRLTVT.

J is TRBJ2-1 and V is TRBV29-1, with D unresolved. Germline-derived CDR1 and CDR2 are SQVTM and ANQGSEA. Between the trimmed V and J ends, which lost 0 bases and 2 bases, there was a span of 11 bases. There are 15 residues in the CDR3. The DNA of the CDR3 is TGCAGCGTTGAAGACCTGGGGAACGCCTACAATGAGCAGTTCTTC. Residues: CSVEDLGNAYNEQFF.

The CDR3 region is CASRSAVDSNQPQHF. CDR3 coding DNA: TGTGCCAGCAGGTCCGCGGTGGACAGCAATCAGCCCCAGCATTTT. This chain uses TRBV5-6 with TRBJ1-5; no definite D call. CDR1 is SGHDT and CDR2 is YYEEEE in the germline V gene. CDR3 size: 15 residues. V lost 5 bases and J 1 base, leaving 13 bases between the germline ends.

This chain uses TRBV15 with TRBJ2-2, with D maybe TRBD2 (5 bases). CDR3 length: 15 residues. Per the germline V gene, CDR1 is LNHNV and CDR2 is YYDKDF (reference sequence). V dropped 3 bases and J dropped 6 bases, with 14 bases sitting between them. The CDR3 bases are TGTGCCACCAGCAGGCGACCGGCGGAGGCCGGGGAGCTGTTTTTT. Translation: CATSRRPAEAGELFF.

This clone was counted ten times or more. The chain is built from TRBV6-5 and TRBJ1-2; D is perhaps TRBD1 (5 bases). The CDR3 loop spans 14 amino acids. Germline V gene sequence: CDR1 MNHEY, CDR2 SVGAGI. The V end was cut by 7 bases, the J end by 2 bases, with 14 bases between. The CDR3 sequence: CASTPLGGNYGYTF. The CDR3 region has the DNA TGTGCCAGCACCCCCTTGGGGGGGAACTATGGCTACACCTTC.

The chain's CDR3 is CASSFGESNQPQHF. The DNA for the CDR3 is TGTGCCAGCAGCTTCGGGGAGAGCAATCAGCCCCAGCATTTT. The chain recombines TRBV7-9 with TRBJ1-5; D gene unclear. With 3 bases removed from V and 1 base from J, the gap between germline ends came to 7 bases. The CDR3 has 14 amino acids. The V gene's germline CDR1 is SEHNR and CDR2 FQNEAQ (reference sequence).

CDR3 sequence reads: CASSNIYNEQFF. Here the CDR3 DNA reads TGCGCCAGCAGTAATATATACAATGAGCAGTTCTTC. The rearrangement joins TRBV10-2 to TRBJ2-1; D unresolved. The CDR3 spans 12 residues. V was pared by 5 bases and J by 4 bases, with 6 bases between. Germline values: CDR1 WSHSY, CDR2 SAAADI.

The chain is built from TRBV5-1 and TRBJ2-1, with D perhaps matching TRBD2 (5 bases). The CDR3 contains 16 residues. CDR1 SGHRS and CDR2 YFSETQ come from the germline V gene. The V and J ends lost 3 bases and 8 bases respectively, with 21 bases between them. CDR3 amino acids: CASSSASGAPPDEQFF. The DNA for the CDR3 is TGCGCCAGCAGCTCTGCCAGCGGAGCCCCCCCTGATGAGCAGTTCTTC.

This clone was found once. The CDR3 DNA is TGTGCCAGCAGCCCCGTCAAAGAAGAGACTGAAGCTTTCTTT. It yields the protein CASSPVKEETEAFF. The rearrangement joins TRBV7-9 to TRBJ1-1, with no clear D. The CDR3 runs 14 residues. Germline CDR1 SEHNR, CDR2 FQNEAQ (reference sequence). Trimming took off 5 bases at V and 5 bases at J, with 15 bases between the two ends.

This clone was seen just once. V usage is TRBV11-3 and J usage is TRBJ2-3; D is perhaps TRBD1 or TRBD2 (5 bases each). Trimming cost V 5 bases and J 6 bases, with 15 bases left between them. The V gene's germline CDR1 is SGHNT and CDR2 YENEEA. The CDR3 runs 14 residues. The CDR3 DNA reads as TGTGCCAGCAGCCACCGGGACGGTTCCGATACGCAGTATTTT. Protein product: CASSHRDGSDTQYF.

The chain combines TRBV6-5 with TRBJ2-5, with 10 bases that match TRBD1. The CDR3 runs to 14 residues. Trimming removed 4 bases from V and 5 bases from J; junction bases left unmatched: 4. Germline loops: CDR1 MNHEY, CDR2 SVGAGI. This chain's CDR3 is CASSSLDRGETQYF. CDR3 coding DNA: TGTGCCAGCAGTTCCCTGGACAGGGGGGAGACCCAGTACTTC.

The CDR3 DNA follows: TGTGCCAGCAGCCGCGCCACAGATACGCAGTATTTT. As protein: CASSRATDTQYF. The V call is TRBV5-4, the J call TRBJ2-3; no definite D call. This CDR3 comprises 12 residues. Germline values: CDR1 SGHNT, CDR2 YYREEE (reference sequence). Between the trimmed V and J ends, which lost 4 bases and 2 bases, there was a span of 5 bases.

V is TRBV4-1 and J is TRBJ2-5, with 13 nucleotides matching TRBD2. CDR1 and CDR2 (germline): MGHRA, YSYEKL. V shed 5 bases, J shed 4 bases, and the junction held 10 bases outside the gene matches. This CDR3 comprises 17 residues. CDR3 loop: CASSFRTSGSLLETQYF. In DNA, the CDR3 is TGCGCCAGCAGCTTTCGGACTAGCGGGAGTTTGCTAGAGACCCAGTACTTC.

V usage is TRBV28 and J usage is TRBJ1-1; TRBD1 agrees at 7 bases. J lost 6 bases, V lost 7 bases, and 23 bases had no gene match. The CDR3 loop spans 18 amino acids. Per germline, CDR1 MDHEN and CDR2 SYDVKM. CDR3 sequence reads: CASIAAPFRDSISAEAFF. The CDR3 nucleotides read TGTGCCAGCATTGCGGCCCCCTTCAGGGACAGTATTAGTGCTGAAGCTTTCTTT.

The chain links TRBV28 to TRBJ2-7, with 8 bases that match TRBD1. Germline assignment: CDR1 MDHEN and CDR2 SYDVKM. This CDR3 region has 12 residues. The V segment lost 10 bases and the J segment 0 bases; nucleotides outside the gene matches: 2. CDR3 residues: CAIGQGSYEQYF. The CDR3, as DNA: TGTGCCATCGGACAGGGCTCCTACGAGCAGTACTTC.

The table lists this clone with a count of one. The genes are TRBV27 and TRBJ1-4; D gene unclear. Trimming cost V 8 bases and J 8 bases, with 18 bases left between them. The germline V gene has CDR1 MNHEY and CDR2 SMNVEV (reference sequence). CDR3 length: 14 amino acids. The CDR3 protein is CASGRPDGPEKLFF. The CDR3 coding sequence is TGTGCCAGCGGGAGACCCGACGGTCCGGAAAAACTGTTTTTT.

This clone was recorded once. The CDR3 coding sequence is TGTGCCAGCAGTTACACTAGCGGGGCCCATTACGAGCAGTACTTC. Encoded protein: CASSYTSGAHYEQYF. The chain recombines TRBV6-5 with TRBJ2-7; TRBD2 agrees at 10 bases. The junction had 5 bases not matched to a gene; V was cut back by 2 bases and J by 4 bases. The length of the CDR3 is 15 residues. The V gene's germline CDR1 is MNHEY and CDR2 SVGAGI.

This chain connects TRBV7-9 to TRBJ2-5; TRBD1 matches 8 bases. Germline loops: CDR1 SEHNR, CDR2 FQNEAQ (reference sequence). The CDR3 consists of 14 residues. J was trimmed by 4 bases and V by 5 bases; bases with no gene match: 6. CDR3 in amino acids: CASSRTGFGETQYF. The DNA of the CDR3 is TGTGCCAGCAGCCGGACAGGGTTTGGAGAGACCCAGTACTTC.